The 8 T cell receptor beta chains in this list originate from one sample, sequenced in a study of blood T cell repertoires in COVID-19. Generated by immunoSEQ multiplex PCR, the TCRdb table keeps only in-frame clones and is missing some. The table has approximately 65,000 clones, approximately 78% seen once. The sequenced sample consisted of PBMCs or T cells enriched from blood (not recorded which). The origin of the receptors is a woman in her thirties or forties with acute COVID-19.

This chain joins TRBV28 and TRBJ1-2; 10 bases align to TRBD1. Germline V gene sequence: CDR1 MDHEN, CDR2 SYDVKM. The CDR3 loop spans 15 amino acids. V shed 2 bases, J shed 8 bases, and the junction held 8 bases outside the gene matches. The CDR3 DNA reads TGTGCCAGCAGTTTACCTGAGGGACAGGGGTCGGGCTACACCTTC. It specifies CASSLPEGQGSGYTF.

The rearrangement uses TRBV2 and TRBJ1-5; D remains unclear. Between the trimmed V and J ends, which lost 6 bases and 2 bases, there was a span of 11 bases. The CDR3 is 14 residues long. CDR1 is SNHLY, CDR2 FYNNEI, per germline. This chain's CDR3 is CASSRDLGNQPQHF. The CDR3 coding sequence is TGTGCCAGCAGCCGGGATTTGGGCAATCAGCCCCAGCATTTT.

This clone appeared a single time. The chain recombines TRBV11-1 with TRBJ1-5; no clear D gene. This CDR3 is built from 15 residues. V lost 1 base and J lost 4, with 11 bases in between. CDR1 and CDR2 (germline): SGHAT, FQDESV (reference sequence). CDR3 in amino acids: CASSLGPGRNQPQHF. The DNA of the CDR3 is TGTGCCAGCAGCTTAGGGCCAGGCCGGAATCAGCCCCAGCATTTT.

The chain has TRBV7-2 and TRBJ2-5; TRBD1 matches 7 bases. In germline, CDR1 is SGHTA, CDR2 FQGNSA. The ends lost 9 bases at V and 1 base at J; junction bases unmatched: 8. The CDR3 runs 14 residues. CDR3 residues: CASRRTGRQETQYF. CDR3 DNA sequence: TGTGCCAGTCGAAGGACAGGTCGCCAAGAGACCCAGTACTTC. The entire variable domain, with the rest obtained from reference TRBV7-2 and TRBJ2-5, is as follows: GAGVSQSPSNKVTEKGKDVELRCDPISGHTALYWYRQSLGQGLEFLIYFQGNSAPDKSGLPSDRFSAERTGGSVSTLTIQRTQQEDSAVYLCASRRTGRQETQYFGPGTRLLVL.

The chain has TRBV27 and TRBJ1-1; TRBD1 matches at 7 bases. Germline values: CDR1 MNHEY, CDR2 SMNVEV (reference sequence). V lost 5 bases, J lost 0 bases, and 3 bases stayed unmatched. CDR3 length equals 14 residues. The chain's CDR3 is CASSTGTVNTEAFF. DNA for the CDR3: TGTGCCAGCAGTACCGGGACAGTGAACACTGAAGCTTTCTTT.

The chain couples TRBV5-4 to TRBJ2-2; maybe TRBD1 (6 bases). Germline V gene data show CDR1 as SGHNT and CDR2 as YYREEE (reference sequence). V lost 4 bases and J lost 4, with 14 bases in between. CDR3 length: 15 residues. The CDR3 is CASSPRQGTTGELFF. The CDR3 bases are TGTGCCAGCAGCCCCCGGCAGGGGACCACCGGGGAGCTGTTTTTT.

The chain carries TRBV4-1 and TRBJ1-5, with D possibly being TRBD1 (6 bases). Trimming pared 1 base from V and 0 bases from J, leaving 13 bases between. Germline V CDR1 and CDR2: MGHRA, YSYEKL. This CDR3 has 17 residues. DNA of the CDR3: TGCGCCAGCAGCCAAGTTACGGACAGCTATAGCAATCAGCCCCAGCATTTT. Its translation is CASSQVTDSYSNQPQHF.

V gene TRBV7-2 combines with J gene TRBJ2-7; 7 bases map to TRBD2. The CDR3 is 15 amino acids. The germline CDR1 and CDR2 sequences are SGHTA and FQGNSA. Trimming cost V 2 bases and J 4 bases; bases outside gene matches: 8. CDR3 amino acids: CASSLTRGSSYEQYF. The DNA for the CDR3 is TGTGCCAGCAGCTTAACTCGCGGGAGTTCGTACGAGCAGTACTTC.